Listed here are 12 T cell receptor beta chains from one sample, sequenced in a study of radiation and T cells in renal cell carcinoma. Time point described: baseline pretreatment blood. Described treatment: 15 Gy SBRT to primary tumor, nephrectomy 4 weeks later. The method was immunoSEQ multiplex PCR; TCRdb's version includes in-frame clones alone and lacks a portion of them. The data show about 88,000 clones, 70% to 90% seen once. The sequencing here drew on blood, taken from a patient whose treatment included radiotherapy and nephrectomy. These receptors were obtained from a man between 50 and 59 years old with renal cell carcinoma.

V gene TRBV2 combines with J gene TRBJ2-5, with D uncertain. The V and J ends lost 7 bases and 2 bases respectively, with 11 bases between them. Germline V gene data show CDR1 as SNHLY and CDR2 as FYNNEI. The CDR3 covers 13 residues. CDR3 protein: CASNDRSQETQYF. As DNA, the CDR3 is TGTGCCAGCAATGACCGGTCGCAAGAGACCCAGTACTTC.

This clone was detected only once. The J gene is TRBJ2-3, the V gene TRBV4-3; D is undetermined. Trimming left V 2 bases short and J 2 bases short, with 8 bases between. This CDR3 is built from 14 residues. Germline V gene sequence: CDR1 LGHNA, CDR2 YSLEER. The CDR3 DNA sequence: TGCGCCAGCAGCCAATCCCAGAACACAGATACGCAGTATTTT. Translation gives CASSQSQNTDTQYF.

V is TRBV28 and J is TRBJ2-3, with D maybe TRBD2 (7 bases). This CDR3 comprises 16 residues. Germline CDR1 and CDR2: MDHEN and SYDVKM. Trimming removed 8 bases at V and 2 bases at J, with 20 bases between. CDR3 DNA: TGTGCCAGCGCGCGGGGGCTAGCGAGCCACACAGATACGCAGTATTTT. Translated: CASARGLASHTDTQYF.

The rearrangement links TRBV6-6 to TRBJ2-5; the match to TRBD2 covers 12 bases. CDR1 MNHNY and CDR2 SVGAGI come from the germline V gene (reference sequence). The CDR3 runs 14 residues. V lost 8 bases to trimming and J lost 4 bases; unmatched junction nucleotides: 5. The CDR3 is CASGSSGRGETQYF. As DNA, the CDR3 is TGTGCCAGCGGATCTAGCGGGAGGGGAGAGACCCAGTACTTC.

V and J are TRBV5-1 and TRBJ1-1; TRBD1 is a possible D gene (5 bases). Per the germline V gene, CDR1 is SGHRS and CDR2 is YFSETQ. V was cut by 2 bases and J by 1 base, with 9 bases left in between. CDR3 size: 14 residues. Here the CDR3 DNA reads TGCGCCAGCAGCTTCCACGGGGGGAACACTGAAGCTTTCTTT. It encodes CASSFHGGNTEAFF.

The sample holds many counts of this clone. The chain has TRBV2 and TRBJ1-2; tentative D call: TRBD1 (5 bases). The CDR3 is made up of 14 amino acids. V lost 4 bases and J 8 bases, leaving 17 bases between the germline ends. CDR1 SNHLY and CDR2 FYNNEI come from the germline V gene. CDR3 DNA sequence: TGTGCCAGCAGTGTCACTTTGGGCAGGGAGGGCTACACCTTC. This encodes CASSVTLGREGYTF.

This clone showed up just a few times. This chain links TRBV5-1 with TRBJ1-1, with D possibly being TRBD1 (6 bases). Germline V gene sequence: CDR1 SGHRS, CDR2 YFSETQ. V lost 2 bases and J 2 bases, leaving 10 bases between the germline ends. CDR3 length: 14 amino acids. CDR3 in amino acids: CASSLTGINTEAFF. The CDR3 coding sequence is TGCGCCAGCAGCTTAACAGGGATAAACACTGAAGCTTTCTTT. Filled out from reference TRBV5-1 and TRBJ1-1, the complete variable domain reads KAGVTQTPRYLIKTRGQQVTLSCSPISGHRSVSWYQQTPGQGLQFLFEYFSETQRNKGNFPGRFSGRQFSNSRSEMNVSTLELGDSALYLCASSLTGINTEAFFGQGTRLTVV.

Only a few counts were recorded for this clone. DNA for the CDR3: TGTGCCACCAGCAGGGACAGGGACGTTTCACCCCTCCACTTT. Amino acid sequence: CATSRDRDVSPLHF. The chain is built from TRBV15 and TRBJ1-6; 8 bases are a match to TRBD1. This CDR3 has 14 residues. Germline V gene sequence: CDR1 LNHNV, CDR2 YYDKDF (reference sequence). V lost 3 bases to trimming and J lost 9 bases; unmatched junction nucleotides: 4. Using reference TRBV15 and TRBJ1-6 for the parts outside the CDR3, the full variable domain is DAMVIQNPRYQVTQFGKPVTLSCSQTLNHNVMYWYQQKSSQAPKLLFHYYDKDFNNEADTPDNFQSRRPNTSFCFLDIRSPGLGDTAMYLCATSRDRDVSPLHFGNGTRLTVT.

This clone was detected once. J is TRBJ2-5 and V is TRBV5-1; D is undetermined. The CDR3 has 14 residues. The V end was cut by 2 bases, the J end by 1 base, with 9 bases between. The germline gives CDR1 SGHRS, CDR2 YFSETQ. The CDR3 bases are TGCGCCAGCAGCTTCCCCGGAACCCAAGAGACCCAGTACTTC. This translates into CASSFPGTQETQYF.

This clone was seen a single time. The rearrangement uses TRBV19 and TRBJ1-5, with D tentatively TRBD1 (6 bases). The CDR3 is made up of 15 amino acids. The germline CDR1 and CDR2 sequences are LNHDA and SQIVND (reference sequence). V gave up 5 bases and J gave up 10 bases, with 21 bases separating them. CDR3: CASSANRDPYEPQHF. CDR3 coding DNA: TGTGCCAGTAGTGCAAACAGGGACCCATATGAACCCCAGCATTTT. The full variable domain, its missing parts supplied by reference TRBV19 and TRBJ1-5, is DGGITQSPKYLFRKEGQNVTLSCEQNLNHDAMYWYRQDPGQGLRLIYYSQIVNDFQKGDIAEGYSVSREKKESFPLTVTSAQKNPTAFYLCASSANRDPYEPQHFGDGTRLSIL.

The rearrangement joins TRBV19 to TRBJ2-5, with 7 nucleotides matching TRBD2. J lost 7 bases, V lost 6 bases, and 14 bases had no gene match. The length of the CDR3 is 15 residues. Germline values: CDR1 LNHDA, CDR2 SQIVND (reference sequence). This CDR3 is CASRGGDDEWGTQYF. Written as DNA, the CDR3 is TGTGCCAGTAGGGGAGGGGACGACGAGTGGGGGACCCAGTACTTC.

The CDR3 DNA is TGTGCCAGCAGCCCAGACCGGGACTCCTACAATGAGCAGTTCTTC. This gives the protein CASSPDRDSYNEQFF. V usage is TRBV7-3 and J usage is TRBJ2-1; D might be TRBD2 (5 bases). Germline V lookup: CDR1 SGHTA, CDR2 FQGTGA. Trimming left V 5 bases short and J 0 bases short, with 11 bases between. There are 15 residues in the CDR3.